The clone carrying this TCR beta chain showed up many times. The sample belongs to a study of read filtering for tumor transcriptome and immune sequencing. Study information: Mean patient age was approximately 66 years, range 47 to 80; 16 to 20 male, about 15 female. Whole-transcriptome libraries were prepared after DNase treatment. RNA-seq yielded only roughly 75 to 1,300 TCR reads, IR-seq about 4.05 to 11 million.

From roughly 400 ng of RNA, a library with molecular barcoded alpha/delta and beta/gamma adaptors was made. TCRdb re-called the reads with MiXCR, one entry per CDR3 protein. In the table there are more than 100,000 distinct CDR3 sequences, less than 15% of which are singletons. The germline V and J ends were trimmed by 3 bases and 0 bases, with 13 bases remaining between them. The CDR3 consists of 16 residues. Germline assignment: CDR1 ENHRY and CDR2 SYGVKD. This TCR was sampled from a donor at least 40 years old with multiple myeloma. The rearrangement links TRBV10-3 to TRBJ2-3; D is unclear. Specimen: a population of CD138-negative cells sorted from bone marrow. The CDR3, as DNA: TGTGCCATCAGTGATAGCAACCTATTTAGCACAGATACGCAGTATTTT. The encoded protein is CAISDSNLFSTDTQYF.